This T cell receptor (beta chain) came from a study of Ad26.COV2.S vaccination and SARS-CoV-2 variants. Stated treatment: roughly 19 received Ad26.COV2.S at low or high dose, single or two shots; roughly 5 received placebo; per-sample allocation not given. Sampling happened 63 days after the first vaccine or placebo injection. Measured with immunoSEQ multiplex PCR; TCRdb has only the in-frame clones, and not every one. The table shows fewer than 600,000 clones, with 89% occurring only once. This CDR3 region has 17 residues. The germline gives CDR1 LNHDA, CDR2 SQIVND (reference sequence). Trimming took 0 bases from V and 3 from J, leaving 15 bases between them.

The chain couples TRBV19 to TRBJ1-5, with no clear D. This sample comprised peripheral blood, obtained in a trial of Ad26.COV2.S vaccine versus placebo. The clonotype was recovered from a person between 18 and 65 years old who received the Ad26.COV2.S COVID-19 vaccine or a placebo. CDR3 sequence reads: CASSIDLSGRTNQPQHF. CDR3 bases: TGTGCCAGTAGTATAGATCTATCCGGCAGGACCAATCAGCCCCAGCATTTT.